A single TCR beta chain is shown here with its context. Its matching antigen is unknown. The sample originates from a study of cytomegalovirus exposure and HLA in healthy donors. Study-wide context: Earlier sequencing of some 170 million T cells yielded around 100 million unique TCR beta sequences. Study outcomes and limitations: Later analysis demonstrated an association between a missense DCLRE1C variant and TCR beta V- and J-gene trimming.

The CDR3 runs to 13 residues. V was shortened by 7 bases and J by 4 bases, with 13 bases between the two germline ends. CDR1 and CDR2 from the germline V gene are LNHDA and SQIVND (reference sequence). The PCR contained 60 Vbeta and 13 Jbeta primers. Using immunoSEQ multiplex PCR, the repertoire was profiled, and TCRdb retains in-frame clones only, with some absent. The repertoire has approximately 110,000 clones, over 60% of them found once; the top ten carry about 7.5%. The chain has TRBV19 and TRBJ2-5; a possible D gene is TRBD1 (7 bases). Source material: PBMCs. The TCR originated in a man aged 35 to 55 in good health and CMV-seropositive. CDR3 nucleotides: TGTGCCAGTATCCCTCAGGGGGGAGAGACCCAGTACTTC. Translating gives CASIPQGGETQYF.